Presented here are 16 T cell receptor beta chains from one specimen sequenced in a study of cytomegalovirus exposure and HLA in healthy donors. Primers: 60 Vbeta forward and 13 Jbeta reverse. Profiled with immunoSEQ multiplex PCR; TCRdb holds only in-frame clones, not every one. Of over 150,000 clones in the sample, approximately 71% were seen once. Material for sequencing was PBMCs. The receptors stem from a male donor in good health and CMV-seronegative.

The rearrangement joins TRBV30 to TRBJ2-7; no clear D. Deletions cut 0 bases from V and 1 base from J, with 7 bases between. CDR3 size: 13 residues. From germline, CDR1 is GTSNPN and CDR2 SVGIG (reference sequence). The CDR3 here is CAWSVSQSYEQYF. In DNA form, the CDR3 reads TGTGCCTGGAGTGTATCTCAGTCCTACGAGCAGTACTTC.

This chain connects TRBV4-2 to TRBJ1-4, with 7 bases that match TRBD1. CDR1 is LGHNA, CDR2 YNFKEQ, per germline. CDR3 length equals 16 residues. The ends lost 0 bases at V and 5 bases at J; junction bases unmatched: 6. The DNA for the CDR3 is TGTGCCAGCAGCCAAGACACAGGGGCAGGGAATGAAAAACTGTTTTTT. Residues: CASSQDTGAGNEKLFF.

The chain has TRBV9 and TRBJ2-1; D ambiguous. CDR3 size: 16 residues. Germline V lookup: CDR1 SGDLS, CDR2 YYNGEE. Trimming removed 0 bases at V and 4 bases at J, with 14 bases between. CDR3 nucleotides: TGTGCCAGCAGCGTAGATAGCCCATTGGAGTACAATGAGCAGTTCTTC. Translated: CASSVDSPLEYNEQFF.

The chain is built from TRBV11-2 and TRBJ2-5; 12 bases are a match to TRBD2. Germline V gives CDR1 SGHAT, CDR2 FQNNGV. The J segment lost 5 bases and the V segment lost 6 bases, leaving 4 bases of the junction unmatched. The CDR3 loop spans 14 amino acids. CDR3 bases: TGTGCCAGCAGACTAGCGGGGGGCAGGGAGACCCAGTACTTC. Amino acids: CASRLAGGRETQYF.

This rearrangement joins TRBV7-9 to TRBJ2-1; 8 bases line up with TRBD2. Germline trimming cut 1 base from V and 6 bases from J; bases unmatched to any gene: 5. Germline CDR1 SEHNR, CDR2 FQNEAQ (reference sequence). This CDR3 has 15 residues. The CDR3 here is CASSLGGTRSNEQFF. The CDR3 DNA reads as TGTGCCAGCAGCTTAGGGGGGACTAGAAGCAATGAGCAGTTCTTC. Combining the CDR3 with reference TRBV7-9 and TRBJ2-1 gives the whole variable domain DTGVSQNPRHKITKRGQNVTFRCDPISEHNRLYWYRQTLGQGPEFLTYFQNEAQLEKSRLLSDRFSAERPKGSFSTLEIQRTEQGDSAMYLCASSLGGTRSNEQFFGPGTRLTVL.

V gene TRBV7-3 combines with J gene TRBJ2-3; D not certain. Trimming removed 1 base at V and 3 bases at J, with 8 bases between. There are 14 residues in the CDR3. Germline V gene data show CDR1 as SGHTA and CDR2 as FQGTGA. The CDR3 sequence: CASSLNSGTDTQYF. CDR3 nucleotide sequence: TGTGCCAGCAGCTTAAATTCAGGAACAGATACGCAGTATTTT. Full variable domain (rest looked up from reference TRBV7-3 and TRBJ2-3): GAGVSQTPSNKVTEKGKYVELRCDPISGHTALYWYRQSLGQGPEFLIYFQGTGAADDSGLPNDRFFAVRPEGSVSTLKIQRTERGDSAVYLCASSLNSGTDTQYFGPGTRLTVL.

On this clone: A far larger clone is one nucleotide away, so this likely arose from a read error. Other nucleotide sequences from this sample produce the same CDR3. The V call is TRBV5-4, the J call TRBJ2-1; 10 bases match TRBD2. This CDR3 comprises 14 residues. J gave up 6 bases and V 4 bases, and 4 bases lay outside the gene matches. From germline, CDR1 is SGHNT and CDR2 YYREEE (reference sequence). This chain's CDR3 is CASSLWTSGNEQFF. CDR3 DNA: TGTGCCAGCAGCCTGTGGACTAGCGGCAATGAGCAGTTCTTC.

V gene TRBV29-1 combines with J gene TRBJ1-5; D is perhaps TRBD1 (5 bases). The CDR3 length is 13 residues. Trimming stripped 5 bases from V and 2 bases from J, with 10 bases between. CDR1 is SQVTM, CDR2 ANQGSEA, per germline. The CDR3: CSVRTGGNQPQHF. In DNA form, the CDR3 reads TGCAGCGTTCGAACAGGCGGCAATCAGCCCCAGCATTTT. The full variable domain, rest sourced from reference TRBV29-1 and TRBJ1-5, is SAVISQKPSRDICQRGTSLTIQCQVDSQVTMMFWYRQQPGQSLTLIATANQGSEATYESGFVIDKFPISRPNLTFSTLTVSNMSPEDSSIYLCSVRTGGNQPQHFGDGTRLSIL.

This chain uses TRBV5-1 with TRBJ1-3; D call uncertain. Looked up from germline, CDR1 is SGHRS and CDR2 is YFSETQ. This CDR3 contains 15 residues. V lost 0 bases and J 6 bases, leaving 13 bases between the germline ends. Written as DNA, the CDR3 is TGCGCCAGCAGCTTGGACCCTGCAAGACTAAACACCATATATTTT. Translating it yields CASSLDPARLNTIYF.

V is TRBV19 and J is TRBJ1-1; no reliable D call. Germline V CDR1 and CDR2: LNHDA, SQIVND (reference sequence). Trimming cost V 4 bases and J 5 bases, with 8 bases left between them. The CDR3 extends over 12 amino acids. As DNA, the CDR3 is TGTGCCAGTAGTACCAGGAGGACTGAAGCTTTCTTT. Translation gives CASSTRRTEAFF.

The gene calls are TRBV7-2 and TRBJ2-7, with 10 nucleotides matching TRBD1. The V gene end was trimmed by 5 bases and the J gene end by 2 bases; junction bases not matched to a gene: 9. CDR1 and CDR2 (germline): SGHTA, FQGNSA. The CDR3 has 16 amino acids. The CDR3 nucleotides read TGTGCCAGCAGCCACCAGACAGGGGGCCTCCCCTACGAGCAGTACTTC. Translation: CASSHQTGGLPYEQYF.

This clone was seen more than once but under ten times. V is TRBV30 and J is TRBJ1-1; perhaps TRBD1 as D (6 bases). Germline values: CDR1 GTSNPN, CDR2 SVGIG (reference sequence). Trimming stripped 5 bases from V and 5 bases from J, with 9 bases between. This CDR3 is built from 11 residues. Here the CDR3 DNA reads TGTGCCTGGGACAGGACAACTGAAGCTTTCTTT. Protein product: CAWDRTTEAFF. Supplemented by reference TRBV30 and TRBJ1-1, the full variable domain reads SQTIHQWPATLVQPVGSPLSLECTVEGTSNPNLYWYRQAAGRGLQLLFYSVGIGQISSEVPQNLSASRPQDRQFILSSKKLLLSDSGFYLCAWDRTTEAFFGQGTRLTVV.

The chain has TRBV4-1 and TRBJ2-2, with 7 bases fitting TRBD1. The CDR3 is 13 amino acids. V shed 4 bases, J shed 8 bases, and the junction held 4 bases outside the gene matches. Germline V gene sequence: CDR1 MGHRA, CDR2 YSYEKL. Here the CDR3 reads CASSLEGAGELFF. CDR3 in DNA: TGCGCCAGCAGCCTAGAGGGGGCTGGGGAGCTGTTTTTT.

The chain recombines TRBV4-1 with TRBJ2-5; 12 bases line up with TRBD1. Judging by the DNA end, TRBJ2-7 fits better; the J call may be wrong. Germline-derived CDR1 and CDR2 are MGHRA and YSYEKL. The CDR3 is 15 amino acids. The CDR3 spells CASSQHGTGGDEQYF. DNA of the CDR3: TGCGCCAGCAGCCAGCACGGGACAGGGGGCGACGAGCAGTACTTC.

The gene calls are TRBV4-1 and TRBJ2-7, with 8 bases that match TRBD1. Germline CDR1 MGHRA, CDR2 YSYEKL. CDR3 length: 13 residues. The V gene end was trimmed by 4 bases and the J gene end by 2 bases; junction bases not matched to a gene: 1. The CDR3 nucleotides read TGCGCCAGCAGCCGGACAGGGACCTACGAGCAGTACTTC. Protein: CASSRTGTYEQYF.

Worth noting for this clone: In the same sample, other DNA sequences code for this CDR3. This chain connects TRBV5-6 to TRBJ1-6; TRBD1 matches at 10 bases. Germline V CDR1 and CDR2: SGHDT, YYEEEE. The CDR3 has 14 amino acids. V lost 3 bases, J lost 10 bases, and 4 bases stayed unmatched. The CDR3 sequence is CASSSDRGRSPLHF. DNA for the CDR3: TGTGCCAGCAGCTCTGACAGGGGGCGGTCACCCCTCCACTTT.